Listed here are 32 T cell receptor beta chains from one sample, sequenced in a study of blood T cell repertoires in COVID-19. The table came from immunoSEQ multiplex PCR; TCRdb's copy has only in-frame clones and leaves some out. The table shows around 63,000 clones, with 81% occurring only once. Input material: peripheral blood. The receptors stem from a woman of 80 years or more with active or convalescent COVID-19.

CDR3 protein: CASSRTGAWGSNQPQHF. The CDR3 coding sequence is TGTGCCAGCAGTCGGACAGGGGCTTGGGGGTCCAATCAGCCCCAGCATTTT. J is TRBJ1-5 and V is TRBV6-2 or TRBV6-3; 9 bases match TRBD1. CDR1 and CDR2 (germline): MNHEY, SVGEGT. V shed 5 bases, J shed 3 bases, and the junction held 11 bases outside the gene matches. There are 17 residues in the CDR3.

This chain's CDR3 is CASSLDSFQETQYF. DNA of the CDR3: TGCGCCAGCAGCCTGGACAGTTTTCAAGAGACCCAGTACTTC. The V and J genes are TRBV5-1 and TRBJ2-5, with D possibly TRBD1 on 6 matching bases. CDR3 length: 14 amino acids. Germline V gene sequence: CDR1 SGHRS, CDR2 YFSETQ. The V end was cut by 4 bases, the J end by 2 bases, with 12 bases between.

This CDR3 is CAISLGQMNTEAFF. Here the CDR3 DNA reads TGTGCCATCAGCCTGGGACAGATGAACACTGAAGCTTTCTTT. The chain has TRBV10-3 and TRBJ1-1, with 7 bases fitting TRBD1. The ends lost 6 bases at V and 0 bases at J; junction bases unmatched: 4. The CDR3 contains 14 residues. CDR1 and CDR2 (germline): ENHRY, SYGVKD.

The rearrangement links TRBV29-1 to TRBJ1-4, with 9 bases that match TRBD1. The CDR3 runs to 13 residues. J gave up 7 bases and V 6 bases, and 6 bases lay outside the gene matches. CDR1 and CDR2 from the germline V gene are SQVTM and ANQGSEA. CDR3 DNA sequence: TGCAGCGTCTCGGGACAGGGTCGTGAAAAACTGTTTTTT. It is translated as CSVSGQGREKLFF.

The gene calls are TRBV2 and TRBJ2-5; TRBD1 agrees at 9 bases. J gave up 5 bases and V 5 bases, and 6 bases lay outside the gene matches. Looked up from germline, CDR1 is SNHLY and CDR2 is FYNNEI. The CDR3 covers 14 residues. The CDR3 DNA follows: TGTGCCAGCAGTCTCGACAGGGGGTGGGAGACCCAGTACTTC. Amino acid sequence: CASSLDRGWETQYF.

The gene calls are TRBV2 and TRBJ1-1; D unresolved. V lost 8 bases to trimming and J lost 3 bases, with 10 bases between them. The CDR3 has 12 residues. The V gene's germline CDR1 is SNHLY and CDR2 FYNNEI. The CDR3 spells CASAGEDTEAFF. The CDR3 nucleotides are TGTGCCAGCGCCGGGGAGGACACTGAAGCTTTCTTT. Full variable domain (rest looked up from reference TRBV2 and TRBJ1-1): EPEVTQTPSHQVTQMGQEVILRCVPISNHLYFYWYRQILGQKVEFLVSFYNNEISEKSEIFDDQFSVERPDGSNFTLKIRSTKLEDSAMYFCASAGEDTEAFFGQGTRLTVV.

The rearrangement links TRBV7-2 to TRBJ1-6; unclear D gene. This CDR3 has 15 amino acids. Deletions cut 4 bases from V and 3 bases from J, with 10 bases between. Germline lookup yields CDR1 SGHTA and CDR2 FQGNSA. CDR3 region: CASSSTGSYNSPLHF. The CDR3 region has the DNA TGTGCCAGCAGCTCCACCGGGAGCTATAATTCACCCCTCCACTTT.

This chain joins TRBV4-1 and TRBJ1-6; 7 bases agree with TRBD1. V dropped 0 bases and J dropped 3; count of bases not matched to a gene: 5. This CDR3 is built from 17 residues. Germline V gene lookup returns CDR1 MGHRA and CDR2 YSYEKL. This CDR3 reads CASSQDSTGLYNSPLHF. The CDR3 region has the DNA TGCGCCAGCAGCCAAGATTCGACAGGGCTCTATAATTCACCCCTCCACTTT.

The chain recombines TRBV19 with TRBJ1-6; a weak D match, TRBD1 (6 bases). The germline V gene encodes CDR1 LNHDA and CDR2 SQIVND (reference sequence). Trimming removed 7 bases from V and 0 bases from J, with 10 bases in between. This CDR3 comprises 15 residues. CDR3 nucleotides: TGTGCCAGTACAGGGGACATCTCCTATAATTCACCCCTCCACTTT. It specifies CASTGDISYNSPLHF.

V gene TRBV3-1 (or the pseudogene TRBV3-2) combines with J gene TRBJ2-3, with D hard to call. Trimming left V 2 bases short and J 1 base short, with 7 bases between. Germline V gives CDR1 LGHDT, CDR2 YNNKEL (reference sequence). The CDR3 is made up of 14 amino acids. The CDR3 sequence is CASSQRQGTDTQYF. CDR3 coding DNA: TGTGCCAGCAGCCAAAGGCAGGGCACAGATACGCAGTATTTT.

This chain connects TRBV5-1 to TRBJ1-2; 7 nucleotides align to TRBD1. CDR1 and CDR2 from the germline V gene are SGHRS and YFSETQ. V lost 4 bases to trimming and J lost 7 bases; unmatched junction nucleotides: 22. The CDR3 contains 18 residues. This chain's CDR3 is CASSTPGTDLFLRGGYTF. In DNA form, the CDR3 reads TGCGCCAGCAGCACCCCCGGGACAGATCTATTTTTAAGGGGTGGCTACACCTTC.

The genes are TRBV19 and TRBJ2-7, with 8 nucleotides matching TRBD1. This CDR3 region has 14 residues. The germline V gene has CDR1 LNHDA and CDR2 SQIVND (reference sequence). J was trimmed by 2 bases and V by 10 bases; bases with no gene match: 10. The CDR3 loop is CAIWAAGGPYEQYF. CDR3 nucleotides: TGTGCCATTTGGGCGGCAGGGGGCCCCTACGAGCAGTACTTC.

The gene calls are TRBV5-4 and TRBJ1-2; 7 bases are a match to TRBD1. The CDR3 has 14 residues. The V gene end was trimmed by 0 bases and the J gene end by 7 bases; junction bases not matched to a gene: 6. The germline V gene has CDR1 SGHNT and CDR2 YYREEE (reference sequence). CDR3 in amino acids: CASSLEGAFGGYTF. The DNA of the CDR3 is TGTGCCAGCAGCTTGGAGGGGGCTTTCGGTGGCTACACCTTC.

V gene TRBV27 combines with J gene TRBJ1-6, with TRBD1 matching 7 bases. The CDR3 is 14 residues long. Per the germline V gene, CDR1 is MNHEY and CDR2 is SMNVEV (reference sequence). V was clipped by 3 bases and J by 8 bases; unmatched bases: 4. In DNA form, the CDR3 reads TGTGCCAGCAGTTTCAGGGACAGCTATTCACCCCTCCACTTT. Amino acids: CASSFRDSYSPLHF.

V and J are TRBV29-1 and TRBJ2-7, with D possibly matching TRBD2 (6 bases). Germline CDR1 and CDR2: SQVTM and ANQGSEA. CDR3 length equals 12 residues. Trimming shortened V by 6 bases and J by 6 bases, and 15 bases separated the two germline ends. The chain's CDR3 is CSVASEGAEQYF. CDR3 DNA sequence: TGCAGCGTGGCATCGGAGGGTGCCGAGCAGTACTTC.

The chain joins TRBV9 to TRBJ1-2; TRBD1 might be the D (5 bases). V lost 3 bases, J lost 3 bases, and 15 bases lay in between. Germline V CDR1 and CDR2: SGDLS, YYNGEE. The CDR3 runs 15 residues. The CDR3 bases are TGTGCCAGCAGCGCGGTAGGGGAGGGTCACTATGGCTACACCTTC. The encoded protein is CASSAVGEGHYGYTF.

This clone was counted between two and nine times. CDR3 in amino acids: CASSYSMYQGYTEAFF. In DNA, the CDR3 is TGTGCCAGCAGTTACTCGATGTATCAGGGGTACACTGAAGCTTTCTTT. This sequence joins TRBV6-2 or TRBV6-3 and TRBJ1-1; weak D call: TRBD1 (6 bases). V lost 0 bases and J lost 3, with 14 bases in between. Germline V lookup: CDR1 MNHEY, CDR2 SVGEGT. The CDR3 loop spans 16 amino acids.

The chain has TRBV7-8 and TRBJ2-1; tentative D call: TRBD2 (6 bases). The CDR3 runs 16 residues. Germline values: CDR1 SGHVS, CDR2 FQNEAQ. V was pared by 2 bases and J by 0 bases, with 11 bases between. The CDR3: CASSLTRGFSYNEQFF. CDR3 DNA sequence: TGTGCCAGCAGCTTAACCCGGGGGTTCTCCTACAATGAGCAGTTCTTC.

CDR3 sequence reads: CASSVDSRNTEAFF. The CDR3 DNA reads TGTGCCAGCAGCGTAGACTCACGGAACACTGAAGCTTTCTTT. The chain carries TRBV9 and TRBJ1-1; D is undetermined. CDR1 is SGDLS and CDR2 is YYNGEE in the germline V gene. The CDR3 loop spans 14 amino acids. V was pared by 0 bases and J by 1 base, with 7 bases between.

The V call is TRBV3-1 (or the pseudogene TRBV3-2), the J call TRBJ1-4; D remains unclear. CDR1 is LGHDT and CDR2 is YNNKEL in the germline V gene (reference sequence). The V gene lost 3 bases and the J gene lost 3 bases, with 11 bases spanning the gap. This CDR3 comprises 15 residues. CDR3 residues: CASSQGTSPNEKLFF. The DNA for the CDR3 is TGTGCCAGCAGCCAGGGCACAAGTCCTAATGAAAAACTGTTTTTT.

V usage is TRBV18 and J usage is TRBJ2-3; TRBD2 matches 7 bases. CDR1 and CDR2 (germline): KGHSH, LQKENI. The CDR3 covers 16 residues. After removal of 3 bases from V and 2 bases from J, the junction contained 8 bases not matched to a gene. CDR3 nucleotides: TGTGCCAGCTCACCCCTGGCGGGGGTCACCACAGATACGCAGTATTTT. As protein: CASSPLAGVTTDTQYF. Together with reference TRBV18 and TRBJ2-3, the CDR3 gives the full variable domain: NAGVMQNPRHLVRRRGQEARLRCSPMKGHSHVYWYRQLPEEGLKFMVYLQKENIIDESGMPKERFSAEFPKEGPSILRIQQVVRGDSAAYFCASSPLAGVTTDTQYFGPGTRLTVL.

The V gene is TRBV11-2, the J gene TRBJ1-1, with TRBD1 identical over 7 bases. V gave up 5 bases and J gave up 0 bases; unmatched junction bases: 3. In germline, CDR1 is SGHAT, CDR2 FQNNGV. The CDR3 has 14 residues. The CDR3 spells CASSLTGLNTEAFF. In nucleotides, the CDR3 is TGTGCCAGCAGCCTGACAGGGTTGAACACTGAAGCTTTCTTT.

This rearrangement joins TRBV6-5 to TRBJ1-2; 11 bases are a match to TRBD1. This CDR3 contains 16 residues. Looked up from germline, CDR1 is MNHEY and CDR2 is SVGAGI. The trim removed 0 bases at V and 7 bases at J, leaving 7 bases unmatched. CDR3 coding DNA: TGTGCCAGCAGTTACTCTTTCGGACAGGGGGCGGGTGGCTACACCTTC. Protein sequence: CASSYSFGQGAGGYTF.

Written as DNA, the CDR3 is TGTGCCAGCAGCGAGCGGGGGCAGGCTAATGAAAAACTGTTTTTT. This codes for CASSERGQANEKLFF. This rearrangement joins TRBV7-9 to TRBJ1-4; D is possibly TRBD1 (6 bases). V gave up 5 bases and J gave up 3 bases, with 13 bases separating them. This CDR3 is built from 15 residues. Per the germline V gene, CDR1 is SEHNR and CDR2 is FQNEAQ (reference sequence).

The rearrangement links TRBV6-6 to TRBJ1-5; no clear D gene. CDR1 is MNHNY and CDR2 is SVGAGI in the germline V gene (reference sequence). V dropped 4 bases and J dropped 4 bases, with 5 bases sitting between them. CDR3 size: 12 residues. CDR3 residues: CASSSGNQPQHF. In nucleotides, the CDR3 is TGTGCCAGCAGTTCGGGGAATCAGCCCCAGCATTTT.

This sequence joins TRBV9 and TRBJ1-3; possible D gene TRBD1, 5 bases. Per germline, CDR1 SGDLS and CDR2 YYNGEE. The germline V and J ends were trimmed by 0 bases and 0 bases, with 10 bases remaining between them. CDR3 size: 16 residues. The CDR3 DNA follows: TGTGCCAGCAGCGTAGGGGGCCCCAGCTCTGGAAACACCATATATTTT. Its translation: CASSVGGPSSGNTIYF. Supplemented by reference TRBV9 and TRBJ1-3, the full variable domain reads DSGVTQTPKHLITATGQRVTLRCSPRSGDLSVYWYQQSLDQGLQFLIQYYNGEERAKGNILERFSAQQFPDLHSELNLSSLELGDSALYFCASSVGGPSSGNTIYFGEGSWLTVV.

The DNA for the CDR3 is TGTGCCAGCAGCCAAGTGATTGGGACAGGTAGGGATGAAGCTTTCTTT. It codes for CASSQVIGTGRDEAFF. V is TRBV3-1 (or the pseudogene TRBV3-2) and J is TRBJ1-1, with TRBD1 matching 8 bases. The ends lost 1 base at V and 7 bases at J; junction bases unmatched: 11. Germline assignment: CDR1 LGHDT and CDR2 YNNKEL (reference sequence). The CDR3 loop spans 16 amino acids.

The chain links TRBV9 to TRBJ1-4; D is perhaps TRBD1 (6 bases). Germline CDR1 and CDR2: SGDLS and YYNGEE. The CDR3 has 13 residues. Trimming left V 0 bases short and J 8 bases short, with 8 bases between. Here the CDR3 reads CASSVGTGEKLFF. Written as DNA, the CDR3 is TGTGCCAGCAGCGTAGGAACAGGGGAAAAACTGTTTTTT. The complete variable domain, with remaining parts taken from reference TRBV9 and TRBJ1-4, reads DSGVTQTPKHLITATGQRVTLRCSPRSGDLSVYWYQQSLDQGLQFLIQYYNGEERAKGNILERFSAQQFPDLHSELNLSSLELGDSALYFCASSVGTGEKLFFGSGTQLSVL.

The chain couples TRBV7-9 to TRBJ2-7; D remains unclear. The CDR3 is 13 amino acids. V gave up 5 bases and J gave up 5 bases, with 13 bases separating them. Germline V CDR1 and CDR2: SEHNR, FQNEAQ (reference sequence). The CDR3 nucleotides read TGTGCCAGCAGCGCGTGGGCGATTGACGAGCAGTACTTC. It is translated as CASSAWAIDEQYF.

As to this clone: With a much larger clone just one base away, this may be a read error. Other DNA sequences from this sample encode an identical CDR3 as well. The V gene is TRBV7-2, the J gene TRBJ2-7; 8 nucleotides align to TRBD2. There are 14 residues in the CDR3. Germline-derived CDR1 and CDR2 are SGHTA and FQGNSA. V dropped 1 base and J dropped 4; count of bases not matched to a gene: 3. The CDR3 region is CASSLVLAAYEQYF. The CDR3 coding sequence is TGTGCCAGCAGCTTAGTACTAGCGGCTTACGAGCAGTACTTC.

The chain joins TRBV11-2 to TRBJ2-4; D is perhaps TRBD1 (6 bases). The CDR3 sequence is 18 residues long. CDR1 is SGHAT and CDR2 is FQNNGV in the germline V gene. With 0 bases removed from V and 0 bases from J, the gap between germline ends came to 15 bases. The CDR3 DNA follows: TGTGCCAGCAGCTTAGACATGACAGGAGACATAGCCAAAAACATTCAGTACTTC. This gives the protein CASSLDMTGDIAKNIQYF.

This chain links TRBV2 with TRBJ2-1; the match to TRBD2 covers 12 bases. The ends lost 1 base at V and 4 bases at J; junction bases unmatched: 2. The CDR3 runs 16 residues. CDR1 is SNHLY and CDR2 is FYNNEI in the germline V gene. In DNA, the CDR3 is TGTGCCAGCAGTGAAGATCTAGCGGGGGGGTACAATGAGCAGTTCTTC. Protein sequence: CASSEDLAGGYNEQFF.